Following are 9 T cell receptor beta chains from one sample sequenced in a study of OX40 agonist ivuxolimab in advanced cancers. Libraries were prepared by immunoSEQ multiplex PCR; TCRdb keeps only in-frame clonotypes and omits some of them. The table includes some 98,000 clones, roughly nine tenths detected once. Sequencing used CD4+ or CD8+ T cells sorted from blood, obtained in a trial of the OX40 agonist ivuxolimab. These receptor sequences come from an adult with an advanced solid tumor such as melanoma, head and neck, liver or kidney cancer.

The CDR3 region has the DNA TGTGCCATCAGTGAGTCTGCTCCGGGACAGGGGGGAAAGCAGTACTTC. Translation: CAISESAPGQGGKQYF. The genes are TRBV10-3 and TRBJ2-7; TRBD1 agrees at 11 bases. The CDR3 totals 16 residues. Germline CDR1 reads ENHRY; CDR2 reads SYGVKD. V gave up 0 bases and J gave up 8 bases; unmatched junction bases: 9.

This clone has only one observation. This chain uses TRBV9 with TRBJ2-4, with 8 bases that match TRBD1. CDR1 is SGDLS, CDR2 YYNGEE, per germline. The CDR3 is made up of 15 amino acids. Unmatched junction bases numbered 4, after V lost 4 bases and J lost 1 base. CDR3 region: CASSPRQGAKNIQYF. The CDR3 DNA is TGTGCCAGCAGCCCCCGACAGGGGGCCAAAAACATTCAGTACTTC.

Written as DNA, the CDR3 is TGTGCCAGCAGCCCAAGCACAGATACGCAGTATTTT. Residues: CASSPSTDTQYF. The chain recombines TRBV7-2 with TRBJ2-3; D gene ambiguous. Trimming stripped 5 bases from V and 0 bases from J, with 3 bases between. Germline CDR1 is SGHTA and CDR2 is FQGNSA. The CDR3 covers 12 residues.

The CDR3 DNA reads TGCGCCAGCAGCCAAGAGGCGAGCGGAGGGTCAGATACGCAGTATTTT. Translated: CASSQEASGGSDTQYF. The chain is built from TRBV4-3 and TRBJ2-3; D might be TRBD2 (6 bases). V lost 0 bases, J lost 4 bases, and 14 bases lay in between. Germline CDR1 LGHNA, CDR2 YSLEER. The CDR3 is 16 amino acids.

This clone was observed a single time. This chain joins TRBV4-2 and TRBJ2-2, with 9 bases identical to TRBD2. The CDR3 covers 16 residues. In germline, CDR1 is LGHNA, CDR2 YNFKEQ. J was trimmed by 2 bases and V by 4 bases; bases with no gene match: 5. The CDR3 coding sequence is TGTGCCAGCAGCCTCAGAGCGGGAGGCAACACCGGGGAGCTGTTTTTT. Protein sequence: CASSLRAGGNTGELFF.

V and J are TRBV6-6 and TRBJ1-2, with TRBD1 identical over 10 bases. Germline-derived CDR1 and CDR2 are MNHNY and SVGAGI (reference sequence). This CDR3 has 15 residues. The trim removed 2 bases at V and 6 bases at J, leaving 6 bases unmatched. In DNA, the CDR3 is TGTGCCAGCAGTTACCGACGGACAGGGGGAAATGGCTACACCTTC. Protein sequence: CASSYRRTGGNGYTF.

The chain is built from TRBV7-2 and TRBJ2-2; 9 bases fit TRBD2. Germline assignment: CDR1 SGHTA and CDR2 FQGNSA. The CDR3 contains 15 residues. Unmatched junction bases numbered 4, after V lost 1 base and J lost 7 bases. The CDR3 DNA reads TGTGCCAGCAGCTTAGTAGCGGGAGTGGGCGGGGAGCTGTTTTTT. This codes for CASSLVAGVGGELFF.

This sequence joins TRBV25-1 and TRBJ2-3, with D tentatively TRBD1 (8 bases). This CDR3 comprises 17 residues. V was clipped by 2 bases and J by 2 bases, with 17 bases between them. Germline loops: CDR1 MGHDK, CDR2 SYGVNS. The CDR3, as DNA: TGTGCCAGCAGTGAAACGACAGGGGACTACTTCACAGATACGCAGTATTTT. This codes for CASSETTGDYFTDTQYF.

The chain couples TRBV28 to TRBJ1-2, with D tentatively TRBD1 (5 bases). The V and J ends lost 6 bases and 7 bases respectively, with 18 bases between them. Germline CDR1 and CDR2: MDHEN and SYDVKM. The CDR3 consists of 14 residues. The CDR3 bases are TGTGCCAGCAGATATAGGGACCGCCGGGGTGGCTACACCTTC. It encodes CASRYRDRRGGYTF.